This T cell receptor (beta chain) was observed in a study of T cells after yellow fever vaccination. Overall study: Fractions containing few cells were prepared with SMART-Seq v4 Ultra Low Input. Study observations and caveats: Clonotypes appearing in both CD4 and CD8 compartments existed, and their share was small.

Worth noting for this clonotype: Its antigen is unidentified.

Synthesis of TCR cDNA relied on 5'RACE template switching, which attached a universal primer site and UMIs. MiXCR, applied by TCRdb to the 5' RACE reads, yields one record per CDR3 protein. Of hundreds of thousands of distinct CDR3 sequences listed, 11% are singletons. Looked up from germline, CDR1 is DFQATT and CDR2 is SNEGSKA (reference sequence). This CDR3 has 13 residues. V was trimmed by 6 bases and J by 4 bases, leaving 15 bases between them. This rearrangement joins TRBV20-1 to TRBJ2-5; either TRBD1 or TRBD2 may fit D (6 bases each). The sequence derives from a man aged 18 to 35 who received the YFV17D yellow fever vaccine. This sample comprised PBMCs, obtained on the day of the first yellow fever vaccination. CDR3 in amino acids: CSAPAGGGETQYF. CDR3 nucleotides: TGCAGTGCACCGGCCGGGGGCGGAGAGACCCAGTACTTC.